The source of this T cell receptor beta chain is a study of CD8 T cells in ankylosing spondylitis. Study-wide findings and caveats: Disease-linked clones bore a CD8+ phenotype and were relatively rare in peripheral blood.

Notes on this clonotype: Its cognate antigen is unknown.

This CDR3 is 14 amino acids long. The V end lost 1 base, the J end lost 2 bases, and 8 bases lay between the germline ends. Germline V gene lookup returns CDR1 MNHEY and CDR2 SVGEGT. TCRdb re-called the 5' RACE reads with MiXCR, one entry per CDR3 protein. The sample has approximately 140,000 distinct CDR3 sequences; 7.5% to 9.5% are singletons. J is TRBJ1-2 and V is TRBV6-2 or TRBV6-3; D unresolved. The sample comprised synovial fluid, either unsorted or a sorted T cell fraction (not recorded which). The source is a male donor with ankylosing spondylitis. The CDR3 DNA reads as TGTGCCAGCAGTTACTTCGGCAGAAACTATGGCTACACCTTC. It specifies CASSYFGRNYGYTF.